Below are 27 T cell receptor beta chains sequenced from a single sample in a study of graft-versus-host responses after intestinal transplantation. Assay: immunoSEQ multiplex PCR; the TCRdb copy retains only in-frame clones and omits some. The sample carries tens of thousands of clones, 82% recorded once. What these receptors recognize is not known. The sample here was unstimulated CD8+ T cells sorted from spleen or lymph node cells, taken before transplant. Every receptor here comes from a human donor who was the organ donor for an intestinal transplant.

This chain connects TRBV7-9 to TRBJ1-5; D unclear. The germline V gene encodes CDR1 SEHNR and CDR2 FQNEAQ (reference sequence). CDR3 length: 15 residues. The ends were cut back, 0 bases at V and 1 base at J, with 7 bases in the middle. This chain's CDR3 is CASSLAGRSNQPQHF. DNA for the CDR3: TGTGCCAGCAGCTTAGCCGGCCGAAGCAATCAGCCCCAGCATTTT.

The CDR3 loop reads CASRDSSYNEQFF. In nucleotides, the CDR3 is TGTGCCAGCCGGGACAGCTCCTACAATGAGCAGTTCTTC. The rearrangement joins TRBV27 to TRBJ2-1; 7 nucleotides align to TRBD1. Germline V gene sequence: CDR1 MNHEY, CDR2 SMNVEV (reference sequence). CDR3 length: 13 amino acids. Trimming at V came to 8 bases and at J to 0 bases, leaving 1 base not matched to a gene.

This clone was observed a handful of times. The chain combines TRBV4-1 with TRBJ2-5; possible D gene TRBD2, 5 bases. The CDR3 covers 16 residues. Trimming removed 0 bases at V and 6 bases at J, with 17 bases between. Germline CDR1 and CDR2: MGHRA and YSYEKL. This CDR3 reads CASSQDDGDYAKTQYF. The CDR3 coding sequence is TGCGCCAGCAGCCAAGATGACGGGGATTATGCAAAGACCCAGTACTTC.

The CDR3 bases are TGTGCCAGCAGTCTCCACAGGGATCCGAACACTGAAGCTTTCTTT. It specifies CASSLHRDPNTEAFF. The rearrangement links TRBV6-1 to TRBJ1-1; perhaps TRBD1 as D (6 bases). This CDR3 comprises 15 residues. V was cut by 5 bases and J by 1 base, with 14 bases left in between. Germline V gives CDR1 MNHNS, CDR2 SASEGT.

The chain is built from TRBV5-6 and TRBJ2-7; D possibly corresponds to TRBD2 (6 bases). Trimming took 4 bases from V and 5 from J, leaving 16 bases between them. CDR1 SGHDT and CDR2 YYEEEE come from the germline V gene. This CDR3 has 14 amino acids. Here the CDR3 reads CASSPGGGSHEQYF. The CDR3 bases are TGTGCCAGCAGCCCCGGCGGAGGGAGCCACGAGCAGTACTTC.

The J gene is TRBJ1-1, the V gene TRBV15; D ambiguous. Germline values: CDR1 LNHNV, CDR2 YYDKDF (reference sequence). The CDR3 is 13 residues long. Trimming shortened V by 4 bases and J by 0 bases, and 6 bases separated the two germline ends. CDR3 loop: CATSIDMNTEAFF. The CDR3 region has the DNA TGTGCCACCAGCATAGACATGAACACTGAAGCTTTCTTT.

This chain links TRBV4-1 with TRBJ2-7; the match to TRBD2 covers 11 bases. Germline values: CDR1 MGHRA, CDR2 YSYEKL. The V segment lost 4 bases and the J segment 2 bases; nucleotides outside the gene matches: 4. The CDR3 loop spans 15 amino acids. This CDR3 is CASSLGTSGAYEQYF. CDR3 sequence (DNA): TGCGCCAGCAGCCTTGGGACTAGCGGTGCCTACGAGCAGTACTTC.

V usage is TRBV6-5 and J usage is TRBJ2-7; the match to TRBD1 covers 8 bases. V gave up 8 bases and J gave up 6 bases; unmatched junction bases: 6. In germline, CDR1 is MNHEY, CDR2 SVGAGI. The CDR3 is 12 amino acids. CDR3 region: CASSPGQAEQYF. The CDR3 bases are TGTGCCAGCTCACCGGGACAGGCCGAGCAGTACTTC.

This chain connects TRBV27 to TRBJ2-3; 14 positions match TRBD2. The CDR3 covers 19 residues. V shed 3 bases, J shed 5 bases, and the junction held 13 bases outside the gene matches. Per germline, CDR1 MNHEY and CDR2 SMNVEV (reference sequence). This CDR3 reads CASSFLPLGLAGEGDTQYF. The CDR3 DNA reads TGTGCCAGCAGTTTTTTACCCCTGGGACTAGCGGGAGAGGGAGATACGCAGTATTTT.

This clone was seen once. Other DNA variants within this sample encode the same CDR3. This chain uses TRBV7-7 with TRBJ2-2; D is unresolved. The CDR3 has 14 residues. With 5 bases removed from V and 1 base from J, the gap between germline ends came to 8 bases. Germline loops: CDR1 SSHAT, CDR2 FNYEAQ (reference sequence). CDR3 DNA sequence: TGTGCCAGCAGCCTGACGGGGAACACCGGGGAGCTGTTTTTT. It yields the protein CASSLTGNTGELFF. The full variable domain, in which reference TRBV7-7 and TRBJ2-2 provide the parts outside the CDR3, is GAGVSQSPRYKVTKRGQDVTLRCDPISSHATLYWYQQALGQGPEFLTYFNYEAQPDKSGLPSDRFSAERPEGSISTLTIQRTEQRDSAMYRCASSLTGNTGELFFGEGSRLTVL.

This clone was counted only a few times. The V call is TRBV10-3, the J call TRBJ2-3; no clear D. The germline gives CDR1 ENHRY, CDR2 SYGVKD. Trimming shortened V by 3 bases and J by 9 bases, and 10 bases separated the two germline ends. CDR3 length: 12 amino acids. This CDR3 reads CAISDSSATQYF. For the CDR3, the DNA is TGTGCCATCAGTGATTCAAGCGCGACGCAGTATTTT.

The chain recombines TRBV18 with TRBJ2-3; TRBD2 aligns across 7 bases. CDR1 and CDR2 from the germline V gene are KGHSH and LQKENI. J gave up 2 bases and V 5 bases, and 10 bases lay outside the gene matches. The CDR3 is made up of 16 amino acids. The CDR3 loop is CASSSNLAEFTDTQYF. The CDR3 DNA reads as TGTGCCAGCTCATCTAACCTAGCGGAGTTCACAGATACGCAGTATTTT.

The chain links TRBV15 to TRBJ2-5; TRBD1 aligns across 10 bases. CDR3 length: 15 residues. Germline V lookup: CDR1 LNHNV, CDR2 YYDKDF (reference sequence). The J segment lost 4 bases and the V segment lost 3 bases, leaving 5 bases of the junction unmatched. CDR3 in amino acids: CATSRGTGDGETQYF. The CDR3 DNA is TGTGCCACCAGCAGGGGGACAGGGGATGGAGAGACCCAGTACTTC.

This clone occurred once. V is TRBV5-4 and J is TRBJ2-7; maybe TRBD2 (6 bases). From germline, CDR1 is SGHNT and CDR2 YYREEE (reference sequence). CDR3 length: 14 amino acids. The germline V and J ends were trimmed by 4 bases and 2 bases, with 13 bases remaining between them. The CDR3 here is CASSPNSGTYEQYF. The CDR3 DNA is TGTGCCAGCAGCCCCAATAGCGGAACCTACGAGCAGTACTTC. Full variable domain (missing parts from reference TRBV5-4 and TRBJ2-7): ETGVTQSPTHLIKTRGQQVTLRCSSQSGHNTVSWYQQALGQGPQFIFQYYREEENGRGNFPPRFSGLQFPNYSSELNVNALELDDSALYLCASSPNSGTYEQYFGPGTRLTVT.

The V and J genes are TRBV9 and TRBJ2-5; 16 bases agree with TRBD2. The length of the CDR3 is 17 residues. The J segment lost 5 bases and the V segment lost 4 bases, leaving 8 bases of the junction unmatched. Germline CDR1 SGDLS, CDR2 YYNGEE. DNA for the CDR3: TGTGCCAGCAGCCCCCCCGGGACTAGCGGGGGGGTGGAGACCCAGTACTTC. This gives the protein CASSPPGTSGGVETQYF.

The chain recombines TRBV5-5 with TRBJ1-1; TRBD1 matches at 11 bases. Unmatched junction bases numbered 6, after V lost 4 bases and J lost 7 bases. CDR3 length equals 14 residues. Germline CDR1 is SGHKS and CDR2 is YYEKEE (reference sequence). Here the CDR3 reads CASSLLDRGLEAFF. CDR3 nucleotide sequence: TGTGCCAGCAGCCTCTTGGACAGGGGGCTTGAAGCTTTCTTT.

The chain carries TRBV12-5 and TRBJ2-3, with 9 positions matching TRBD2. Germline CDR1 and CDR2: LGHNT and FRNRAP. Losses at the gene ends were 7 bases for V and 4 bases for J; bases not matched to a gene: 6. CDR3 length: 14 residues. The DNA of the CDR3 is TGTGCTAGTGTAGCGGCGGGAGGGCCAGATACGCAGTATTTT. Protein sequence: CASVAAGGPDTQYF.

The V gene is TRBV7-9, the J gene TRBJ2-1, with D uncertain. Per the germline V gene, CDR1 is SEHNR and CDR2 is FQNEAQ (reference sequence). The CDR3 length is 12 residues. V was shortened by 5 bases and J by 5 bases, with 7 bases between the two germline ends. CDR3 amino acids: CASSHFDNEQFF. The CDR3, as DNA: TGTGCCAGCAGCCATTTCGACAATGAGCAGTTCTTC.

V is TRBV27 and J is TRBJ1-1; a possible D gene is TRBD1 (6 bases). V shed 4 bases and J shed 10 bases, with 19 bases lying between them. Germline V gene sequence: CDR1 MNHEY, CDR2 SMNVEV (reference sequence). The CDR3 is 14 amino acids. The CDR3 nucleotides are TGTGCCAGCAGTTACCAGGGGAGCTGGAAGGGAGCTTTCTTT. Translated: CASSYQGSWKGAFF.

The genes are TRBV7-9 and TRBJ2-1; 7 bases map to TRBD1. Germline V CDR1 and CDR2: SEHNR, FQNEAQ (reference sequence). Trimming cost V 6 bases and J 8 bases; bases outside gene matches: 7. The CDR3 length is 13 residues. The CDR3 spells CASRKGQRDEQFF. The DNA for the CDR3 is TGTGCCAGCAGGAAGGGACAGAGGGATGAGCAGTTCTTC.

The V call is TRBV7-9, the J call TRBJ2-5; D not certain. Germline CDR1 reads SEHNR; CDR2 reads FQNEAQ (reference sequence). This CDR3 spans 15 amino acids. The V and J ends lost 1 base and 2 bases respectively, with 11 bases between them. The CDR3 loop is CASSLVVNRQETQYF. The DNA of the CDR3 is TGTGCCAGCAGCTTAGTCGTTAACAGACAAGAGACCCAGTACTTC. The complete variable domain, with remaining parts taken from reference TRBV7-9 and TRBJ2-5, reads DTGVSQNPRHKITKRGQNVTFRCDPISEHNRLYWYRQTLGQGPEFLTYFQNEAQLEKSRLLSDRFSAERPKGSFSTLEIQRTEQGDSAMYLCASSLVVNRQETQYFGPGTRLLVL.

The chain carries TRBV13 and TRBJ2-1, with 9 bases aligning to TRBD2. The germline V gene has CDR1 PRHDT and CDR2 FYEKMQ (reference sequence). The ends lost 5 bases at V and 5 bases at J; junction bases unmatched: 4. The CDR3 is 14 amino acids. CDR3 in amino acids: CASSPLAGDNEQFF. The DNA of the CDR3 is TGTGCCAGCAGCCCACTAGCGGGCGACAATGAGCAGTTCTTC.

The chain combines TRBV7-9 with TRBJ2-7, with unresolved D. The germline CDR1 and CDR2 sequences are SEHNR and FQNEAQ (reference sequence). This CDR3 spans 14 amino acids. Trimming shortened V by 2 bases and J by 0 bases, and 8 bases separated the two germline ends. CDR3 in DNA: TGTGCCAGCAGCTTACAGGAGAGCTCCTACGAGCAGTACTTC. Protein: CASSLQESSYEQYF. The entire variable domain, with the rest obtained from reference TRBV7-9 and TRBJ2-7, is as follows: DTGVSQNPRHKITKRGQNVTFRCDPISEHNRLYWYRQTLGQGPEFLTYFQNEAQLEKSRLLSDRFSAERPKGSFSTLEIQRTEQGDSAMYLCASSLQESSYEQYFGPGTRLTVT.

This clone was seen just once. The genes are TRBV4-1 and TRBJ2-7; TRBD2 matches 8 bases. The germline V gene encodes CDR1 MGHRA and CDR2 YSYEKL. V trimming: 5 bases; J trimming: 3 bases; junction bases outside the gene matches: 12. This CDR3 spans 16 amino acids. CDR3: CASSSLWTSSNYEQYF. The CDR3 bases are TGCGCCAGCAGCTCCCTTTGGACTAGCAGCAACTACGAGCAGTACTTC.

This clone was counted once. This chain joins TRBV5-5 and TRBJ1-4; D unclear. Trimming removed 1 base from V and 8 bases from J, with 6 bases in between. The CDR3 extends over 12 amino acids. CDR1 is SGHKS, CDR2 YYEKEE, per germline (reference sequence). CDR3 sequence reads: CASSLMGEKLFF. In DNA, the CDR3 is TGTGCCAGCAGCTTGATGGGGGAAAAACTGTTTTTT. The variable domain in full, completed from reference TRBV5-5 and TRBJ1-4, reads DAGVTQSPTHLIKTRGQQVTLRCSPISGHKSVSWYQQVLGQGPQFIFQYYEKEERGRGNFPDRFSARQFPNYSSELNVNALLLGDSALYLCASSLMGEKLFFGSGTQLSVL.

This chain connects TRBV7-8 to TRBJ2-1; D call uncertain. The CDR3 spans 13 residues. Per the germline V gene, CDR1 is SGHVS and CDR2 is FQNEAQ. Trimming cost V 1 base and J 8 bases, with 9 bases left between them. CDR3 sequence (DNA): TGTGCCAGCAGCTTAGGGCCCGCCGATGAGCAGTTCTTC. Its protein is CASSLGPADEQFF.

The V call is TRBV7-9, the J call TRBJ2-7; TRBD2 aligns across 12 bases. Germline-derived CDR1 and CDR2 are SEHNR and FQNEAQ (reference sequence). The length of the CDR3 is 17 residues. With 2 bases clipped from V and 6 bases from J, the junction kept 11 bases outside the gene matches. This CDR3 is CASSLPLAGGLSGEQYF. CDR3 nucleotide sequence: TGTGCCAGCAGCTTACCCCTAGCGGGGGGGCTCTCTGGCGAGCAGTACTTC.